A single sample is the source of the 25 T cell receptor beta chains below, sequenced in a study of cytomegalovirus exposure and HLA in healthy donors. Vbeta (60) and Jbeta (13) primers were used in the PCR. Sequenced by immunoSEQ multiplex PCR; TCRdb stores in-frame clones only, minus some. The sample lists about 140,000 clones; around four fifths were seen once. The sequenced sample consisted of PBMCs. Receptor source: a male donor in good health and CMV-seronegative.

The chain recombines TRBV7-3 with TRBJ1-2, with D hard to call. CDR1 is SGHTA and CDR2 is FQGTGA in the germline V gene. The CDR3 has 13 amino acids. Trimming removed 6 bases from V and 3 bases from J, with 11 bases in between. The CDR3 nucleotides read TGTGCCAGCAGGTCCCTGGCGGACTATGGCTACACCTTC. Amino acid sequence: CASRSLADYGYTF.

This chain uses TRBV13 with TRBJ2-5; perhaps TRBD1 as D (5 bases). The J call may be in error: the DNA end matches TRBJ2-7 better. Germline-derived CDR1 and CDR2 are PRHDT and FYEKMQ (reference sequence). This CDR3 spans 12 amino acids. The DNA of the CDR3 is TGTGCCAGCAGGTTTCAGGGCGACGAGCAGTACTTC. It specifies CASRFQGDEQYF.

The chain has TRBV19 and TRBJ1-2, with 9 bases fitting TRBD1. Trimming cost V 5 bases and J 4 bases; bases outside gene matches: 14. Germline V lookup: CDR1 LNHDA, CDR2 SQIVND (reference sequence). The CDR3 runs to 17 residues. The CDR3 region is CASSVPGQGAFGYGYTF. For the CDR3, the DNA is TGTGCCAGTAGTGTCCCGGGACAGGGCGCTTTTGGCTATGGCTACACCTTC.

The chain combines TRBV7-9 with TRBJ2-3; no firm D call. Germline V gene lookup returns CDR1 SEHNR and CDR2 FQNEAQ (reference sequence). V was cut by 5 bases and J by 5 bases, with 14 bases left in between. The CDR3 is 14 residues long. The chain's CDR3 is CASSVTAFRDTQYF. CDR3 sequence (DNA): TGTGCCAGCAGCGTAACAGCCTTTCGAGATACGCAGTATTTT.

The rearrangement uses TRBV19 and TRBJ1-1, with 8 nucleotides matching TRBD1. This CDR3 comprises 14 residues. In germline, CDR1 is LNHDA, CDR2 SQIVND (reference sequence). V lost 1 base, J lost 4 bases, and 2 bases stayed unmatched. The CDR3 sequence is CASSIGTGSTEAFF. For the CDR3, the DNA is TGTGCCAGTAGTATAGGGACAGGGTCCACTGAAGCTTTCTTT.

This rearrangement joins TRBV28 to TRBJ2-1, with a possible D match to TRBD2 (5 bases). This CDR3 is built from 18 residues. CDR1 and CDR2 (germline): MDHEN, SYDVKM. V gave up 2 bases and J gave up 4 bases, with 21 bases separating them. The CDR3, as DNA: TGTGCCAGCAGTTTAGCCGGGAAGAGCCGACCTTCTTACAATGAGCAGTTCTTC. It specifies CASSLAGKSRPSYNEQFF.

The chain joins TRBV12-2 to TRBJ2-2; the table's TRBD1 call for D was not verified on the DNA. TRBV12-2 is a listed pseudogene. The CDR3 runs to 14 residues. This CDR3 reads CASRLAQYTGELFF. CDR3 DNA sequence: TGTGCAAGTCGCTTAGCCCAATACACCGGGGAGCTGTTTTTT.

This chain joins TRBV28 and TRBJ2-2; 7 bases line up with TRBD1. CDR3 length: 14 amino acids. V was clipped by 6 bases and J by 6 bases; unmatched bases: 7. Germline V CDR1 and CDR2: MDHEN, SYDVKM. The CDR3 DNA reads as TGTGCCAGCAGGGAGACAGGGTCCCCCGGGGAGCTGTTTTTT. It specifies CASRETGSPGELFF. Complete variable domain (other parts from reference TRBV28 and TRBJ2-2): DVKVTQSSRYLVKRTGEKVFLECVQDMDHENMFWYRQDPGLGLRLIYFSYDVKMKEKGDIPEGYSVSREKKERFSLILESASTNQTSMYLCASRETGSPGELFFGEGSRLTVL.

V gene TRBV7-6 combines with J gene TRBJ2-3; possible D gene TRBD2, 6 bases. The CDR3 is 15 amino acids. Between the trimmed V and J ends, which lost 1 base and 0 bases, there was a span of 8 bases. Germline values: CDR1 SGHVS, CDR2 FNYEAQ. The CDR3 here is CASSLVGGSTDTQYF. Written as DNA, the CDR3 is TGTGCCAGCAGCTTAGTGGGGGGAAGCACAGATACGCAGTATTTT.

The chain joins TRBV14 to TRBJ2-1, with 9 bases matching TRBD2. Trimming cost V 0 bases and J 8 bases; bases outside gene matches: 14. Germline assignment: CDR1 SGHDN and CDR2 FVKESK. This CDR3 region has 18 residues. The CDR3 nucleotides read TGTGCCAGCAGCCAAGAAGGGGACTGGGGGACTAGCAGAGATGAGCAGTTCTTC. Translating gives CASSQEGDWGTSRDEQFF.

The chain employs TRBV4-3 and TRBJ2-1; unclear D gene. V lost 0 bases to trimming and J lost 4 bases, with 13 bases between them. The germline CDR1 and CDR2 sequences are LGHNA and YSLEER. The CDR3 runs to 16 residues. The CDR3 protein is CASSQDQGGIYNEQFF. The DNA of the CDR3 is TGCGCCAGCAGCCAAGATCAAGGCGGAATATACAATGAGCAGTTCTTC.

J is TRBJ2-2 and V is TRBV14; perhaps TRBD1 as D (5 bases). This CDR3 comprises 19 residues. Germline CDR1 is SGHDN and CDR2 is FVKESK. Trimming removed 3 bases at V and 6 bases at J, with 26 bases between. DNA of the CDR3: TGTGCCAGCAGCCAGCTGGCGTGGGCAGGGTATGCTGGAGCCGGGGAGCTGTTTTTT. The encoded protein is CASSQLAWAGYAGAGELFF.

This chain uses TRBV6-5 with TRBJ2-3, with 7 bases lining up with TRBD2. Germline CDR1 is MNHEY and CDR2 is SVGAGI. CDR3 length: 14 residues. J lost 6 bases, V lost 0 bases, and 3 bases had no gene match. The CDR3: CASSYSIGGDTQYF. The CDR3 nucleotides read TGTGCCAGCAGTTACTCGATCGGGGGGGATACGCAGTATTTT.

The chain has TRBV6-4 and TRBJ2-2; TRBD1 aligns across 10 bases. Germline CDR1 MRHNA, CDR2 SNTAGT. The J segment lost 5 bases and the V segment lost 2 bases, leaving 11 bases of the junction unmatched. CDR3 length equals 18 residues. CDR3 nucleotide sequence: TGTGCCAGCAGTGACGAGTCCCGGGACAGGGGCGAGACCGGGGAGCTGTTTTTT. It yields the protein CASSDESRDRGETGELFF.

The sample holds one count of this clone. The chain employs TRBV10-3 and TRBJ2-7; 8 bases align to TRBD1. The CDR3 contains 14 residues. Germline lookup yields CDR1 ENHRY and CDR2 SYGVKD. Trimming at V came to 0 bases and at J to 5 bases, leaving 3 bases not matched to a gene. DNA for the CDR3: TGTGCCATCAGTGAGTCAGCAGGGGGCGACGAGCAGTACTTC. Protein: CAISESAGGDEQYF.

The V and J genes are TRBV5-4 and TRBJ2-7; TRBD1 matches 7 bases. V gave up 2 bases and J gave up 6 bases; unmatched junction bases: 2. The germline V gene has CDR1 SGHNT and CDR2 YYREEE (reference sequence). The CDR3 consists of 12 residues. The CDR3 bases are TGTGCCAGCAGCTTTAAGGGGGCCGAGCAGTACTTC. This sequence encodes CASSFKGAEQYF.

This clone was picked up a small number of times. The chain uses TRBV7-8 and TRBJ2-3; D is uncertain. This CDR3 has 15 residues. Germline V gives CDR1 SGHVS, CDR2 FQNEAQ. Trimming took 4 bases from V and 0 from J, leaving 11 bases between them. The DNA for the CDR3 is TGTGCCAGCAGCTCCCGCCCACAGAGCACAGATACGCAGTATTTT. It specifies CASSSRPQSTDTQYF.

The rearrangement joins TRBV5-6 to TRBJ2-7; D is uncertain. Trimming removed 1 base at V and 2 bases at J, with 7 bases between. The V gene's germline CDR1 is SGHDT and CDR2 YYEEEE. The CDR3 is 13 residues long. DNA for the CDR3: TGTGCCAGCAGCTTGTACAGAACCTACGAGCAGTACTTC. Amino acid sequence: CASSLYRTYEQYF.

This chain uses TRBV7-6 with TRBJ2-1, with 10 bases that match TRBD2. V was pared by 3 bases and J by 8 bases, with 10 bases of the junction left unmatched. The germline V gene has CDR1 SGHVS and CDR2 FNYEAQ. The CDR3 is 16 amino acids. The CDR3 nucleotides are TGTGCCAGCAGCTTTCTAGCGGGAGCGGTCTCCGATGAGCAGTTCTTC. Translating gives CASSFLAGAVSDEQFF.

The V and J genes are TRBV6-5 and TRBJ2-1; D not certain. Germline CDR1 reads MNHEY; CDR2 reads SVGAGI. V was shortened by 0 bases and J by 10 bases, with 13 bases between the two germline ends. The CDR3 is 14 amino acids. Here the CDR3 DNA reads TGTGCCAGCAGTTACTCTTTCAGGCAGCAAGAGCAGTTCTTC. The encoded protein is CASSYSFRQQEQFF.

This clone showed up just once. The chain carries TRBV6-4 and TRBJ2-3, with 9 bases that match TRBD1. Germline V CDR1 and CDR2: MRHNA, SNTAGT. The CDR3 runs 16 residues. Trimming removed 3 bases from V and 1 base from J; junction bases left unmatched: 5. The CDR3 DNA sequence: TGTGCCAGCAGTGAAAACAGGGGGCTGGGCACAGATACGCAGTATTTT. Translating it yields CASSENRGLGTDTQYF.

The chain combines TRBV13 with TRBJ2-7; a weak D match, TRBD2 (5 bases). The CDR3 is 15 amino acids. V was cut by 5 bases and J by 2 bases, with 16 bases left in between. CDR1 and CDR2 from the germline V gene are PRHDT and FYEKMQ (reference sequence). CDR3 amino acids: CASSRLGRDTYEQYF. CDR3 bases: TGTGCCAGCAGCCGCCTCGGACGGGATACCTACGAGCAGTACTTC. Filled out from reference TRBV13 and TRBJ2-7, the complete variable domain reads AAGVIQSPRHLIKEKRETATLKCYPIPRHDTVYWYQQGPGQDPQFLISFYEKMQSDKGSIPDRFSAQQFSDYHSELNMSSLELGDSALYFCASSRLGRDTYEQYFGPGTRLTVT.

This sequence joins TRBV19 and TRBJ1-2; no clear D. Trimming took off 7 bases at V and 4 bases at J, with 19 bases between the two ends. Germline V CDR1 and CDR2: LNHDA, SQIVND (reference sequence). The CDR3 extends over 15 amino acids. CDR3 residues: CASILNRAVPYGYTF. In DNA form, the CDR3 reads TGTGCCAGTATCCTAAATCGCGCGGTACCCTATGGCTACACCTTC.

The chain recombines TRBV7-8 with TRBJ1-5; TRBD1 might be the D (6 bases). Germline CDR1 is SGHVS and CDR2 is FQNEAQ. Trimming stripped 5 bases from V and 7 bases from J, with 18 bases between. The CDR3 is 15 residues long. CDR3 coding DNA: TGTGCCAGCAGCCCAGAGAGGGGGGGGCCACAGCCCCAGCATTTT. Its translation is CASSPERGGPQPQHF.

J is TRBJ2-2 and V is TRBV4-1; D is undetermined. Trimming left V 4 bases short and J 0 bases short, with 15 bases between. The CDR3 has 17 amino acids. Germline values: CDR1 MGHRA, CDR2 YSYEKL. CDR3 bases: TGCGCCAGCAGCCTATCGACACCTCTATCGAACACCGGGGAGCTGTTTTTT. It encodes CASSLSTPLSNTGELFF.